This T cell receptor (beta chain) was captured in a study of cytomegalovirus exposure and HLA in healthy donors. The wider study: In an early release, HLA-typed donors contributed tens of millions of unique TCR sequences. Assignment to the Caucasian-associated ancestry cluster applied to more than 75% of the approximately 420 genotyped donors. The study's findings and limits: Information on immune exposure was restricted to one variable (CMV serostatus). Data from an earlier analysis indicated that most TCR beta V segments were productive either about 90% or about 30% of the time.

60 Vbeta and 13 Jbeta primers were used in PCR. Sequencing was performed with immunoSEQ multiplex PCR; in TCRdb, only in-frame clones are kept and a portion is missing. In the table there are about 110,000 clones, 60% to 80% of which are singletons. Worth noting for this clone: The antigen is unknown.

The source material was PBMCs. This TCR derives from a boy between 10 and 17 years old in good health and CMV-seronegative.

The CDR3 bases are TGTGCCAGCAGGGGCAGGAATCAGCCCCAGCATTTT. Protein: CASRGRNQPQHF. The chain combines TRBV27 with TRBJ1-5, with D unclear. The CDR3 totals 12 residues. CDR1 and CDR2 (germline): MNHEY, SMNVEV (reference sequence). V was pared by 6 bases and J by 4 bases, with 7 bases between.